These 30 T cell receptor beta chains were sequenced from one sample in a study of blood T cell repertoires in COVID-19. Clones were read by immunoSEQ multiplex PCR, and TCRdb kept only the in-frame ones, dropping some. The data show approximately 78,000 clones, with 70% to 90% seen just once and about 20% held by the top ten. Material for sequencing was peripheral blood. The source is a woman of 80 years or more with acute or convalescent COVID-19.

This sequence joins TRBV7-9 and TRBJ2-1; D is perhaps TRBD2 (5 bases). Looked up from germline, CDR1 is SEHNR and CDR2 is FQNEAQ (reference sequence). V was clipped by 5 bases and J by 9 bases, with 14 bases between them. CDR3 length equals 13 residues. The CDR3 DNA reads TGTGCCAGCAGCCCCCGGGTAGCGCTTGAGCAGTTCTTC. This gives the protein CASSPRVALEQFF.

The genes are TRBV12-3 or TRBV12-4 and TRBJ1-1, with TRBD1 matching 7 bases. Germline trimming cut 6 bases from V and 4 bases from J; bases unmatched to any gene: 5. The CDR3 is 13 residues long. This chain's CDR3 is CASSRQGSTEAFF. Written as DNA, the CDR3 is TGTGCCAGCAGCAGACAGGGATCCACTGAAGCTTTCTTT.

The chain carries TRBV2 and TRBJ2-3; 7 bases align to TRBD2. Trimming took 6 bases from V and 0 from J; bases not matched to a gene: 12. Germline loops: CDR1 SNHLY, CDR2 FYNNEI. This CDR3 spans 17 amino acids. CDR3 sequence: CASSTPSAGISTDTQYF. The CDR3 DNA reads as TGTGCCAGCAGCACCCCCTCAGCGGGGATAAGCACAGATACGCAGTATTTT.

The chain uses TRBV14 and TRBJ1-2, with D possibly TRBD1 on 6 matching bases. Germline CDR1 and CDR2: SGHDN and FVKESK. V was trimmed by 1 base and J by 4 bases, leaving 7 bases between them. This CDR3 is 13 amino acids long. CDR3 sequence: CASSQGTAYGYTF. The CDR3 DNA reads as TGTGCCAGCAGCCAAGGGACAGCCTATGGCTACACCTTC.

V is TRBV19 and J is TRBJ2-6, with 9 nucleotides matching TRBD1. The germline gives CDR1 LNHDA, CDR2 SQIVND (reference sequence). This CDR3 spans 17 amino acids. J lost 2 bases, V lost 7 bases, and 9 bases had no gene match. This CDR3 reads CASTRTGVIAGANVLTF. In nucleotides, the CDR3 is TGTGCCAGTACCCGGACAGGGGTCATTGCTGGGGCCAACGTCCTGACTTTC.

This clone is a singleton in its sample. The chain uses TRBV19 and TRBJ2-2; 9 bases align to TRBD1. CDR1 is LNHDA and CDR2 is SQIVND in the germline V gene (reference sequence). The CDR3 covers 16 residues. The ends lost 3 bases at V and 1 base at J; junction bases unmatched: 3. The CDR3 loop is CASSMGDRVNTGELFF. CDR3 sequence (DNA): TGTGCCAGTAGTATGGGGGACAGGGTGAACACCGGGGAGCTGTTTTTT.

The CDR3 nucleotides are TGTGCCAGCAGCTCGTTCCATCGGGGGGGCTCCTACAATGAGCAGTTCTTC. This encodes CASSSFHRGGSYNEQFF. The chain links TRBV7-8 to TRBJ2-1, with TRBD2 identical over 8 bases. V shed 4 bases, J shed 0 bases, and the junction held 8 bases outside the gene matches. The CDR3 is 17 amino acids. The germline CDR1 and CDR2 sequences are SGHVS and FQNEAQ.

The chain couples TRBV7-9 to TRBJ2-1; TRBD1 matches at 11 bases. Germline V gene sequence: CDR1 SEHNR, CDR2 FQNEAQ (reference sequence). After removal of 4 bases from V and 8 bases from J, the junction contained 13 bases not matched to a gene. This CDR3 is built from 17 residues. CDR3 protein: CASSSRDRGSLRYEQFF. CDR3 bases: TGTGCCAGCAGCTCCCGGGACAGGGGGAGTTTACGATATGAGCAGTTCTTC.

This clone was observed once. The rearrangement links TRBV4-1 to TRBJ1-6; 8 positions agree with TRBD1. The CDR3 extends over 15 amino acids. The V gene end was trimmed by 0 bases and the J gene end by 9 bases; junction bases not matched to a gene: 4. The V gene's germline CDR1 is MGHRA and CDR2 YSYEKL. The CDR3 DNA reads as TGCGCCAGCAGCCAAGAACAAACAGGGGGTTCACCCCTCCACTTT. Translation: CASSQEQTGGSPLHF.

This chain uses TRBV12-3 or TRBV12-4 with TRBJ1-2; 8 bases align to TRBD1. The V gene end was trimmed by 7 bases and the J gene end by 4 bases; junction bases not matched to a gene: 5. The CDR3 has 13 residues. The CDR3 DNA reads as TGTGCCAGCAAATTTCAGGGGGCCTATGGCTACACCTTC. Its protein product is CASKFQGAYGYTF.

This clone was seen once. J is TRBJ1-2 and V is TRBV30; the D is unclear. The CDR3 sequence is 12 residues long. V lost 5 bases and J 6 bases, leaving 13 bases between the germline ends. Germline CDR1 and CDR2: GTSNPN and SVGIG (reference sequence). The DNA of the CDR3 is TGTGCCTGGGCGTACAAGTTGGATGGCTACACCTTC. Amino acid sequence: CAWAYKLDGYTF. Full variable domain (remainder filled in from reference TRBV30 and TRBJ1-2): SQTIHQWPATLVQPVGSPLSLECTVEGTSNPNLYWYRQAAGRGLQLLFYSVGIGQISSEVPQNLSASRPQDRQFILSSKKLLLSDSGFYLCAWAYKLDGYTFGSGTRLTVV.

This sequence joins TRBV30 and TRBJ1-1, with D unresolved. V was pared by 2 bases and J by 0 bases, with 7 bases between. CDR1 is GTSNPN, CDR2 SVGIG, per germline (reference sequence). The CDR3 consists of 13 residues. Here the CDR3 reads CAWSPTLNTEAFF. The CDR3 DNA is TGTGCCTGGAGTCCCACACTGAACACTGAAGCTTTCTTT.

The rearrangement joins TRBV6-6 to TRBJ2-5, with 8 bases aligning to TRBD1. The CDR3 contains 15 residues. Germline CDR1 MNHNY, CDR2 SVGAGI (reference sequence). Trimming removed 10 bases from V and 4 bases from J; junction bases left unmatched: 14. The CDR3 DNA reads as TGTGCCACCCAAAGGCTAGCTACAGGGGGAGAGACCCAGTACTTC. Translated, it gives CATQRLATGGETQYF.

This chain joins TRBV23-1 and TRBJ2-7, with TRBD1 identical over 8 bases. TRBV23-1 is classed as an ORF, of uncertain function. This CDR3 contains 16 residues. V lost 4 bases to trimming and J lost 3 bases; unmatched junction nucleotides: 11. The CDR3 DNA reads TGCGCCAGCAGTCGCACCGGGACAGGTCCCATCTACGAGCAGTACTTC. Translated: CASSRTGTGPIYEQYF.

The V gene is TRBV11-3, the J gene TRBJ2-7, with TRBD1 matching over 7 bases. This CDR3 is built from 15 residues. CDR1 and CDR2 from the germline V gene are SGHNT and YENEEA. The V gene end was trimmed by 3 bases and the J gene end by 2 bases; junction bases not matched to a gene: 7. CDR3 amino acids: CASSFGDSRTYEQYF. The CDR3, as DNA: TGTGCCAGCAGCTTCGGGGACAGCAGAACCTACGAGCAGTACTTC.

The chain has TRBV5-1 and TRBJ2-7; possibly TRBD1 for D (6 bases). The CDR3 has 14 residues. The V gene lost 2 bases and the J gene lost 6 bases, with 15 bases spanning the gap. The germline gives CDR1 SGHRS, CDR2 YFSETQ. The CDR3 DNA follows: TGCGCCAGCAGCTTCATACAGGGTAAGGGCGAGCAGTACTTC. This sequence encodes CASSFIQGKGEQYF.

V is TRBV9 and J is TRBJ2-3, with TRBD2 identical over 11 bases. The CDR3 consists of 15 residues. J was trimmed by 1 base and V by 6 bases; bases with no gene match: 4. The germline CDR1 and CDR2 sequences are SGDLS and YYNGEE. CDR3 amino acids: CASNLSGGGTDTQYF. CDR3 DNA: TGTGCCAGCAACCTTAGCGGGGGGGGCACAGATACGCAGTATTTT.

The rearrangement links TRBV5-1 to TRBJ2-5, with 12 nucleotides matching TRBD2. The CDR3 is made up of 16 amino acids. Germline assignment: CDR1 SGHRS and CDR2 YFSETQ. After removal of 5 bases from V and 2 bases from J, the junction contained 7 bases not matched to a gene. CDR3 in amino acids: CASSSGGLAGQETQYF. The CDR3, as DNA: TGCGCCAGCAGTTCGGGAGGACTAGCGGGACAAGAGACCCAGTACTTC.

The chain joins TRBV10-3 to TRBJ1-5; TRBD1 agrees at 10 bases. The germline V gene has CDR1 ENHRY and CDR2 SYGVKD. The CDR3 has 14 residues. Trimming took 7 bases from V and 5 from J; bases not matched to a gene: 5. The CDR3 loop reads CAIKGQGSDQPQHF. CDR3 DNA: TGTGCCATCAAGGGACAGGGGTCGGATCAGCCCCAGCATTTT.

This clone was counted only a few times. This chain links TRBV18 with TRBJ2-1; TRBD2 aligns across 12 bases. V trimming: 4 bases; J trimming: 4 bases; junction bases outside the gene matches: 2. Germline CDR1 is KGHSH and CDR2 is LQKENI. CDR3 length: 15 amino acids. The CDR3 DNA is TGTGCCAGCTCACGGACTAGCGGGACATACAATGAGCAGTTCTTC. Its translation: CASSRTSGTYNEQFF.

This sequence joins TRBV13 and TRBJ2-1; 8 nucleotides align to TRBD2. CDR1 and CDR2 from the germline V gene are PRHDT and FYEKMQ (reference sequence). The CDR3 has 15 amino acids. Trimming removed 2 bases from V and 6 bases from J; junction bases left unmatched: 6. CDR3 loop: CASSLRNGGANEQFF. Written as DNA, the CDR3 is TGTGCCAGCAGCTTAAGGAACGGGGGGGCCAATGAGCAGTTCTTC. Using reference TRBV13 and TRBJ2-1 for the parts outside the CDR3, the full variable domain is AAGVIQSPRHLIKEKRETATLKCYPIPRHDTVYWYQQGPGQDPQFLISFYEKMQSDKGSIPDRFSAQQFSDYHSELNMSSLELGDSALYFCASSLRNGGANEQFFGPGTRLTVL.

CDR3 sequence reads: CASRSSGSLGTDTQYF. The DNA for the CDR3 is TGTGCCAGTAGGTCTAGCGGGAGTCTTGGCACAGATACGCAGTATTTT. V usage is TRBV19 and J usage is TRBJ2-3, with 10 bases aligning to TRBD2. This CDR3 is 16 amino acids long. Germline trimming cut 6 bases from V and 1 base from J; bases unmatched to any gene: 7. CDR1 and CDR2 (germline): LNHDA, SQIVND (reference sequence).

This clone came up a few times. The J gene is TRBJ1-2, the V gene TRBV7-8; D possibly corresponds to TRBD1 (6 bases). Looked up from germline, CDR1 is SGHVS and CDR2 is FQNEAQ. The CDR3 has 14 residues. Trimming took off 2 bases at V and 3 bases at J, with 10 bases between the two ends. The CDR3 coding sequence is TGTGCCAGCAGCTTAACCTACAGGGACTATGGCTACACCTTC. Translating gives CASSLTYRDYGYTF.

This clone appeared once. V and J are TRBV7-6 and TRBJ2-7; 8 bases agree with TRBD2. The CDR3 spans 15 residues. CDR1 SGHVS and CDR2 FNYEAQ come from the germline V gene. The V and J ends lost 5 bases and 0 bases, in that order; junction bases with no gene match: 6. CDR3 amino acids: CASSRESGSSYEQYF. The DNA for the CDR3 is TGTGCCAGCAGCCGGGAGAGCGGGAGCTCCTACGAGCAGTACTTC. Together with reference TRBV7-6 and TRBJ2-7, the CDR3 gives the full variable domain: GAGVSQSPRYKVTKRGQDVALRCDPISGHVSLYWYRQALGQGPEFLTYFNYEAQQDKSGLPNDRFSAERPEGSISTLTIQRTEQRDSAMYRCASSRESGSSYEQYFGPGTRLTVT.

The rearrangement uses TRBV9 and TRBJ2-3; tentative D call: TRBD2 (6 bases). V was cut by 4 bases and J by 1 base, with 10 bases left in between. The germline CDR1 and CDR2 sequences are SGDLS and YYNGEE. The CDR3 totals 14 residues. CDR3 DNA sequence: TGTGCCAGCAGCCCCCAGCGGGGCACAGATACGCAGTATTTT. It yields the protein CASSPQRGTDTQYF.

This chain uses TRBV7-9 with TRBJ1-3, with 8 bases that match TRBD1. The CDR3 covers 14 residues. Germline V lookup: CDR1 SEHNR, CDR2 FQNEAQ (reference sequence). The V gene end was trimmed by 3 bases and the J gene end by 6 bases; junction bases not matched to a gene: 4. In DNA, the CDR3 is TGTGCCAGCAGCTTCGGACAGGGAACAAACACCATATATTTT. Encoded protein: CASSFGQGTNTIYF.

This chain links TRBV25-1 with TRBJ2-5; 15 positions match TRBD2. After removal of 5 bases from V and 7 bases from J, the junction contained 11 bases not matched to a gene. CDR1 is MGHDK and CDR2 is SYGVNS in the germline V gene. The CDR3 is made up of 17 amino acids. The CDR3 DNA reads TGTGCCAGCAGTACCCGGACTAGCGGGAGGGCCACTGGGACCCAGTACTTC. Encoded protein: CASSTRTSGRATGTQYF.

The V gene is TRBV19, the J gene TRBJ1-2, with a tentative D call TRBD1 (5 bases). Trimming stripped 6 bases from V and 4 bases from J, with 15 bases between. Germline V gene lookup returns CDR1 LNHDA and CDR2 SQIVND (reference sequence). The CDR3 contains 14 residues. CDR3 DNA sequence: TGTGCCAGTAGCGCCCAGGGTTGGGCCTATGGCTACACCTTC. Protein sequence: CASSAQGWAYGYTF.

The chain recombines TRBV28 with TRBJ2-3, with 14 bases that match TRBD2. The CDR3 is 16 amino acids. V trimming: 7 bases; J trimming: 5 bases; junction bases outside the gene matches: 8. Germline V gene lookup returns CDR1 MDHEN and CDR2 SYDVKM. The CDR3 nucleotides read TGTGCCAGCACCGCGACTAGCGGGGGGGAAATAGATACGCAGTATTTT. It translates to CASTATSGGEIDTQYF.

The genes are TRBV5-6 and TRBJ1-2; D perhaps matches TRBD1 (6 bases). Germline V gene sequence: CDR1 SGHDT, CDR2 YYEEEE. The V end lost 0 bases, the J end lost 3 bases, and 15 bases lay between the germline ends. This CDR3 comprises 16 residues. The DNA of the CDR3 is TGTGCCAGCAGCTTGGGCACAGTGAGGGGGTACTATGGCTACACCTTC. Protein: CASSLGTVRGYYGYTF.